These T cell receptor beta chains were read from a single sample in a study of beta chain features in type 1 diabetes. The method was immunoSEQ multiplex PCR; TCRdb's version includes in-frame clones alone and lacks a portion of them. The sample shows under 95,000 clones, 25% to 35% of them seen only once. Sequenced sample: stem cell memory CD4+ T cells from blood. Source of these receptors: a woman aged 18-35 years in good health. The CDR3 runs from the conserved cysteine through the conserved F or W. The D gene is left open where the match is weak. A row's size may be missing; if present it is once, few, many or a size class.

abundance | d_gene | j_gene | v_gene | CDR3aa | CDR3nt
. | TRBD1 | TRBJ2-5 | TRBV29-1 | CSVRDRGSETQYF | TGCAGCGTGAGAGACAGGGGTTCCGAGACCCAGTACTTC
few | . | TRBJ2-2 | TRBV6-5 | CASSYRAGGTGELFF | TGTGCCAGCAGTTACAGGGCCGGGGGAACCGGGGAGCTGTTTTTT
once | . | TRBJ1-1 | TRBV7-9 | CASSLVGGNTEAFF | TGTGCCAGCAGCTTAGTGGGGGGAAACACTGAAGCTTTCTTT
. | TRBD2 | TRBJ2-3 | TRBV11-3 | CASSFAGERADTQYF | TGTGCCAGCAGCTTTGCGGGAGAGAGGGCAGATACGCAGTATTTT
. | . | TRBJ1-4 | TRBV5-6 | CASRKGGSDEKLFF | TGTGCCAGCAGGAAGGGGGGGTCCGATGAAAAACTGTTTTTT
few | TRBD2 | TRBJ2-3 | TRBV18 | CASSSYQSGSTTDTQYF | TGTGCCAGCTCATCCTACCAAAGCGGGAGTACCACAGATACGCAGTATTTT
. | . | TRBJ2-1 | TRBV2 | CASSGSGNYNEQFF | TGTGCCAGCAGTGGTTCGGGGAACTACAATGAGCAGTTCTTC
. | . | TRBJ2-5 | TRBV29-1 | CSVWPGGETQYF | TGCAGCGTTTGGCCGGGCGGGGAGACCCAGTACTTC
. | . | TRBJ2-1 | TRBV19 | CASSIAGSNNEQFF | TGTGCCAGTAGTATCGCGGGTTCCAACAATGAGCAGTTCTTC
. | TRBD2 | TRBJ2-5 | TRBV9 | CASSASLAGAGETQYF | TGTGCCAGCAGCGCCTCACTAGCGGGGGCAGGGGAGACCCAGTACTTC
few | . | TRBJ1-2 | TRBV7-9 | CASSFRVGYTF | TGTGCCAGCAGCTTCAGGGTCGGTTACACCTTC
. | . | TRBJ1-1 | TRBV7-2 | CASRYPQAETEAFF | TGTGCCAGCAGATACCCACAGGCGGAGACTGAAGCTTTCTTT
few | TRBD1 | TRBJ1-1 | TRBV7-2 | CASSLALDRAAFF | TGTGCCAGCAGCTTAGCCTTAGACAGGGCAGCTTTCTTT
. | . | TRBJ2-5 | TRBV25-1 | CASTTGNQETQYF | TGTGCCAGCACCACCGGGAACCAAGAGACCCAGTACTTC
few | . | TRBJ2-7 | TRBV7-9 | CASSFLASGYEQYF | TGTGCCAGCAGCTTTCTAGCGTCGGGCTACGAGCAGTACTTC
. | TRBD2 | TRBJ2-5 | TRBV5-4 | CASSLSGVRRKTQYF | TGTGCCAGCAGCTTAAGCGGGGTTAGGAGGAAGACCCAGTACTTC
. | TRBD1 | TRBJ1-2 | TRBV19 | CASTPRYRGKNYGYTF | TGTGCCAGCACCCCTCGGTACAGGGGGAAGAACTATGGCTACACCTTC
few | TRBD2 | TRBJ2-2 | TRBV5-1 | CASSLGLAGAGTGELFF | TGCGCCAGCAGCTTGGGGCTAGCGGGAGCCGGCACCGGGGAGCTGTTTTTT
. | TRBD1 | TRBJ1-5 | TRBV5-1 | CASKEGAGQPQHF | TGCGCCAGCAAAGAGGGGGCGGGTCAGCCCCAGCATTTT
. | . | TRBJ2-1 | TRBV12-5 | CASGLDGQPYNEQFF | TGTGCTAGTGGTTTGGATGGGCAGCCTTACAATGAGCAGTTCTTC
. | TRBD1 | TRBJ1-5 | TRBV5-6 | CASSLRRRAGQIGNQPQHF | TGTGCCAGCAGCTTACGGAGAAGGGCGGGACAGATCGGCAATCAGCCCCAGCATTTT
. | . | TRBJ1-1 | TRBV2 | CASKTPGDSEAFF | TGTGCCAGCAAAACTCCGGGAGACTCAGAAGCTTTCTTT
once | TRBD1 | TRBJ1-2 | TRBV14 | CASSQGTGWNGYTF | TGTGCCAGCAGCCAAGGGACAGGGTGGAATGGCTACACCTTC
. | . | TRBJ2-7 | TRBV5-4 | CASSLALARTYEQYF | TGTGCCAGCAGCTTAGCGTTGGCTCGTACCTACGAGCAGTACTTC
once | . | TRBJ1-4 | TRBV6-6 | CASSFLQGSTNEKLFF | TGTGCCAGCAGTTTTCTACAGGGAAGCACTAATGAAAAACTGTTTTTT
few | TRBD2 | TRBJ2-2 | TRBV7-2 | CASSLAGGGTGELFF | TGTGCCAGCAGCTTAGCGGGGGGGGGCACCGGGGAGCTGTTTTTT
few | TRBD1 | TRBJ1-2 | TRBV4-3 | CASSPRTGNIYGYTF | TGCGCCAGCAGCCCTCGGACAGGGAACATCTATGGCTACACCTTC